Following are 28 T cell receptor beta chains from one sample sequenced in a study of response to subunit inactivated influenza vaccine. TCRdb ran MiXCR on the RT-PCR reads and lists one entry per CDR3 protein. The data show around 580,000 distinct CDR3 sequences, 10% to 15% seen once. Source: PBMCs from blood, taken on the day of vaccination. Receptors originate from a man aged 45-60 years who received an inactivated influenza vaccine.

This clonotype turned up a few times. The CDR3 DNA reads as TGCAGTGCCAGACTAGCGGGGGGCCCTTCCTACGAGCAGTACTTC. Its translation: CSARLAGGPSYEQYF. The gene calls are TRBV20-1 and TRBJ2-7; TRBD2 agrees at 13 bases. Germline lookup yields CDR1 DFQATT and CDR2 SNEGSKA (reference sequence). The CDR3 runs to 15 residues. J lost 1 base, V lost 6 bases, and 6 bases had no gene match.

The rearrangement uses TRBV6-1 and TRBJ2-1; 11 nucleotides agree with TRBD1. The V segment lost 5 bases and the J segment 7 bases; nucleotides outside the gene matches: 7. Germline loops: CDR1 MNHNS, CDR2 SASEGT. The CDR3 length is 15 residues. The CDR3 DNA reads as TGTGCCAGCAGTAAGTCGGGACAGGGGGTTAATGAGCAGTTCTTC. This sequence encodes CASSKSGQGVNEQFF.

This clonotype occurred a few times. The V call is TRBV30, the J call TRBJ2-3; D might be TRBD2 (6 bases). Germline-derived CDR1 and CDR2 are GTSNPN and SVGIG (reference sequence). V was shortened by 4 bases and J by 2 bases, with 16 bases between the two germline ends. CDR3 length: 15 amino acids. CDR3 region: CAWNLYAGSTDTQYF. DNA of the CDR3: TGTGCCTGGAATCTCTACGCGGGGTCCACAGATACGCAGTATTTT.

In DNA form, the CDR3 reads TGCGCCAGCAGCTACGGACAAAGAGAGACCCAGTACTTC. Translating it yields CASSYGQRETQYF. The J gene is TRBJ2-5, the V gene TRBV5-1, with D tentatively TRBD1 (5 bases). Germline CDR1 is SGHRS and CDR2 is YFSETQ. V lost 3 bases to trimming and J lost 4 bases, with 10 bases between them. This CDR3 spans 13 amino acids.

This clonotype was found a few times. The chain couples TRBV12-3 or TRBV12-4 to TRBJ2-4; D gene uncertain. CDR3 length equals 13 residues. The V and J ends lost 8 bases and 3 bases respectively, with 11 bases between them. CDR3 DNA: TGTGCCAGCGAAGATTCCGACAAAAACATTCAGTACTTC. It yields the protein CASEDSDKNIQYF.

The gene calls are TRBV27 and TRBJ2-5; perhaps TRBD2 as D (6 bases). This CDR3 contains 17 residues. The V end lost 3 bases, the J end lost 4 bases, and 21 bases lay between the germline ends. Germline V gives CDR1 MNHEY, CDR2 SMNVEV (reference sequence). The CDR3 nucleotides read TGTGCCAGCAGTTTGACAGCTAGCGTCCAGCTCCGAGAGACCCAGTACTTC. It yields the protein CASSLTASVQLRETQYF.

This clonotype was found many times. The rearrangement links TRBV7-2 to TRBJ2-1, with 8 nucleotides matching TRBD2. Germline V gives CDR1 SGHTA, CDR2 FQGNSA. This CDR3 is 15 amino acids long. V shed 5 bases and J 7 bases; nucleotides not matched to a gene: 10. The CDR3 loop reads CASSILPGLVNEQFF. The DNA of the CDR3 is TGTGCCAGCAGCATACTACCGGGACTAGTTAATGAGCAGTTCTTC.

This clonotype was counted a few times. The chain uses TRBV19 and TRBJ2-3, with D maybe TRBD2 (6 bases). The germline V gene has CDR1 LNHDA and CDR2 SQIVND (reference sequence). V was clipped by 3 bases and J by 0 bases, with 10 bases between them. The CDR3 is 15 residues long. In DNA, the CDR3 is TGTGCCAGTAGTATCCGGGGGACTAGCACAGATACGCAGTATTTT. It specifies CASSIRGTSTDTQYF. The complete variable domain, with remaining parts taken from reference TRBV19 and TRBJ2-3, reads DGGITQSPKYLFRKEGQNVTLSCEQNLNHDAMYWYRQDPGQGLRLIYYSQIVNDFQKGDIAEGYSVSREKKESFPLTVTSAQKNPTAFYLCASSIRGTSTDTQYFGPGTRLTVL.

The chain employs TRBV6-2 or TRBV6-3 and TRBJ2-7, with D possibly matching TRBD1 (5 bases). The CDR3 totals 13 residues. Germline assignment: CDR1 MNHEY and CDR2 SVGEGT. V gave up 2 bases and J gave up 6 bases, with 11 bases separating them. The CDR3 DNA follows: TGTGCCAGCAGTTACGGGGCGCTAGGCGAGCAGTACTTC. This gives the protein CASSYGALGEQYF.

The table lists this clonotype with a few counts. The chain carries TRBV5-1 and TRBJ2-5; 9 bases align to TRBD1. The CDR3 sequence is 16 residues long. Germline CDR1 SGHRS, CDR2 YFSETQ. After removal of 0 bases from V and 5 bases from J, the junction contained 8 bases not matched to a gene. CDR3 loop: CASSLGGQGTYETQYF. In DNA, the CDR3 is TGCGCCAGCAGCTTGGGGGGACAGGGTACCTATGAGACCCAGTACTTC. Using reference TRBV5-1 and TRBJ2-5 for the parts outside the CDR3, the full variable domain is KAGVTQTPRYLIKTRGQQVTLSCSPISGHRSVSWYQQTPGQGLQFLFEYFSETQRNKGNFPGRFSGRQFSNSRSEMNVSTLELGDSALYLCASSLGGQGTYETQYFGPGTRLLVL.

At least ten counts were recorded for this clonotype. This chain links TRBV5-1 with TRBJ1-6; D may be TRBD1 (5 bases). CDR3 size: 14 residues. CDR1 is SGHRS and CDR2 is YFSETQ in the germline V gene. The ends were cut back, 5 bases at V and 5 bases at J, with 11 bases in the middle. CDR3 nucleotide sequence: TGCGCCAGCAGTTACGACAGTAATAATTCACCCCTCCACTTT. Its protein product is CASSYDSNNSPLHF. The full variable domain, its missing parts supplied by reference TRBV5-1 and TRBJ1-6, is KAGVTQTPRYLIKTRGQQVTLSCSPISGHRSVSWYQQTPGQGLQFLFEYFSETQRNKGNFPGRFSGRQFSNSRSEMNVSTLELGDSALYLCASSYDSNNSPLHFGNGTRLTVT.

This chain joins TRBV5-1 and TRBJ2-7; 7 bases are a match to TRBD1. CDR1 is SGHRS and CDR2 is YFSETQ in the germline V gene. The CDR3 runs 15 residues. Trimming took 4 bases from V and 3 from J; bases not matched to a gene: 10. The CDR3 region is CASSESPGQIYEQYF. CDR3 in DNA: TGCGCCAGCAGCGAAAGTCCGGGACAGATCTACGAGCAGTACTTC.

Many counts were recorded for this clonotype. Compared with germline, one end of the junction differs, possibly owing to a read error. The chain combines TRBV5-1 with TRBJ2-3; D gene ambiguous. The CDR3 is 13 residues long. Germline V CDR1 and CDR2: SGHRS, YFSETQ. In DNA form, the CDR3 reads TGTGCCAGCAGTTTATTGGGCACAGATACGCAGTATTTT. Protein: CASSLLGTDTQYF.

This clonotype turned up a few times. The chain couples TRBV12-3 or TRBV12-4 to TRBJ2-4; 12 bases line up with TRBD1. The CDR3 sequence is 18 residues long. The J segment lost 1 base and the V segment lost 7 bases, leaving 11 bases of the junction unmatched. The DNA of the CDR3 is TGTGCCAGCACCCCGGGGGACAGGGGGCGCACGGCCAAAAACATTCAGTACTTC. Protein product: CASTPGDRGRTAKNIQYF.

This clonotype was detected ten times or more. The V call is TRBV11-2, the J call TRBJ2-1, with a tentative D call TRBD2 (6 bases). The CDR3 has 14 residues. Trimming removed 8 bases from V and 8 bases from J, with 19 bases in between. CDR1 is SGHAT and CDR2 is FQNNGV in the germline V gene. The CDR3, as DNA: TGTGCCAGCTTGAACTGGCGGGGAACCGATGAGCAGTTCTTC. As protein: CASLNWRGTDEQFF.

This clonotype was observed many times. This sequence joins TRBV10-2 and TRBJ1-6; 7 bases map to TRBD1. After removal of 5 bases from V and 7 bases from J, the junction contained 8 bases not matched to a gene. The CDR3 covers 15 residues. The germline V gene encodes CDR1 WSHSY and CDR2 SAAADI. The CDR3 sequence: CASSTGVERNSPLHF. The CDR3 DNA reads TGCGCCAGCAGTACAGGGGTTGAAAGAAATTCACCCCTCCACTTT.

This rearrangement joins TRBV29-1 to TRBJ2-5, with D possibly being TRBD1 or TRBD2 (5 bases each). CDR3 size: 13 residues. The V end lost 4 bases, the J end lost 2 bases, and 11 bases lay between the germline ends. Germline V gives CDR1 SQVTM, CDR2 ANQGSEA. The CDR3 DNA follows: TGCAGCGTTGCCCTCGGGACGCAAGAGACCCAGTACTTC. It yields the protein CSVALGTQETQYF.

The rearrangement uses TRBV3-1 and TRBJ2-1; 13 bases fit TRBD2. The V segment lost 8 bases and the J segment 0 bases; nucleotides outside the gene matches: 10. The germline V gene encodes CDR1 LGHDT and CDR2 YNNKEL (reference sequence). The CDR3 has 18 residues. CDR3 residues: CASSQGGLAGVSYNEQFF. The DNA of the CDR3 is TGTGCCAGCTCCCAAGGCGGACTAGCGGGGGTCTCCTACAATGAGCAGTTCTTC.

The V and J genes are TRBV12-3 or TRBV12-4 and TRBJ1-3, with a tentative D call TRBD1 (6 bases). The germline V and J ends were trimmed by 1 base and 0 bases, with 10 bases remaining between them. This CDR3 is built from 16 residues. In DNA form, the CDR3 reads TGTGCCAGCAGTTTAGATACAGGGATCTCTGGAAACACCATATATTTT. Translated: CASSLDTGISGNTIYF.

The V and J genes are TRBV4-3 and TRBJ1-4; D might be TRBD1 (5 bases). This CDR3 contains 14 residues. V lost 0 bases and J 5 bases, leaving 7 bases between the germline ends. In germline, CDR1 is LGHNA, CDR2 YSLEER. Here the CDR3 reads CASSQDAGNEKLFF. DNA for the CDR3: TGCGCCAGCAGCCAAGATGCAGGGAATGAAAAACTGTTTTTT.

V gene TRBV19 combines with J gene TRBJ2-7, with D possibly being TRBD2 (5 bases). Trimming pared 6 bases from V and 6 bases from J, leaving 15 bases between. The CDR3 is 13 amino acids. Germline CDR1 is LNHDA and CDR2 is SQIVND (reference sequence). The CDR3 loop is CASSPQRSGEQYF. For the CDR3, the DNA is TGTGCCAGTAGCCCTCAGCGGAGCGGCGAGCAGTACTTC.

This sequence joins TRBV19 and TRBJ2-7; 9 positions match TRBD1. Losses at the gene ends were 4 bases for V and 0 bases for J; bases not matched to a gene: 4. Germline CDR1 and CDR2: LNHDA and SQIVND (reference sequence). CDR3 length: 15 residues. CDR3 sequence reads: CASSRGTGSSYEQYF. CDR3 bases: TGTGCCAGTAGTAGGGGGACAGGGAGCTCCTACGAGCAGTACTTC.

V is TRBV20-1 and J is TRBJ1-6; D gene uncertain. Germline CDR1 reads DFQATT; CDR2 reads SNEGSKA (reference sequence). Trimming cost V 5 bases and J 1 base, with 9 bases left between them. The CDR3 covers 14 residues. CDR3 DNA: TGCAGTGCTCCAAGTAGGTCCTATAATTCACCCCTCCACTTT. Protein product: CSAPSRSYNSPLHF.

The sample holds a few counts of this clonotype. This chain connects TRBV9 to TRBJ2-1; TRBD1 matches at 9 bases. From germline, CDR1 is SGDLS and CDR2 YYNGEE. This CDR3 spans 15 amino acids. V shed 4 bases, J shed 6 bases, and the junction held 8 bases outside the gene matches. The CDR3 DNA is TGTGCCAGCAGCCCGGGACAGGGATTTACCAATGAGCAGTTCTTC. This sequence encodes CASSPGQGFTNEQFF. Together with reference TRBV9 and TRBJ2-1, the CDR3 gives the full variable domain: DSGVTQTPKHLITATGQRVTLRCSPRSGDLSVYWYQQSLDQGLQFLIQYYNGEERAKGNILERFSAQQFPDLHSELNLSSLELGDSALYFCASSPGQGFTNEQFFGPGTRLTVL.

The chain uses TRBV3-1 and TRBJ2-7; D remains ambiguous. CDR1 LGHDT and CDR2 YNNKEL come from the germline V gene (reference sequence). The CDR3 covers 15 residues. V dropped 0 bases and J dropped 0 bases, with 9 bases sitting between them. CDR3 DNA sequence: TGTGCCAGCAGCCAAGACTACACCACCTCCTACGAGCAGTACTTC. This sequence encodes CASSQDYTTSYEQYF.

At least ten counts were recorded for this clonotype. The V gene is TRBV7-9, the J gene TRBJ2-3; possibly TRBD1 for D (5 bases). V lost 3 bases to trimming and J lost 1 base, with 11 bases between them. Germline-derived CDR1 and CDR2 are SEHNR and FQNEAQ (reference sequence). This CDR3 contains 15 residues. CDR3 protein: CASSLRQIGTDTQYF. The CDR3 DNA is TGTGCCAGCAGCTTGAGACAGATAGGCACAGATACGCAGTATTTT.

This chain joins TRBV10-3 and TRBJ2-1; weak D call: TRBD1 (6 bases). The germline gives CDR1 ENHRY, CDR2 SYGVKD. The V and J ends lost 4 bases and 0 bases respectively, with 10 bases between them. There are 15 residues in the CDR3. The CDR3 DNA follows: TGTGCCATCAGTGGACAGGTTAACTCCTACAATGAGCAGTTCTTC. This codes for CAISGQVNSYNEQFF.

This clonotype has at least ten counts. This chain links TRBV7-9 with TRBJ2-3; 10 bases map to TRBD2. Unmatched junction bases numbered 4, after V lost 6 bases and J lost 1 base. The CDR3 is 15 amino acids. Germline V gene data show CDR1 as SEHNR and CDR2 as FQNEAQ (reference sequence). The CDR3 coding sequence is TGTGCCAGCAGAAGGCTAGCGGGGGGCACAGATACGCAGTATTTT. Its protein is CASRRLAGGTDTQYF.